The rows below give T cell receptor beta chains drawn from one sample of a study of cytomegalovirus exposure and HLA in healthy donors. TCRdb keeps only in-frame clones here, not all; method: immunoSEQ multiplex PCR. Counted here are 160,000 or so clones, roughly 79% occurring once; the ten biggest clones make up about 1%. Source material: PBMCs. The source is a woman aged 40 to 55 in good health and CMV-seronegative. Each CDR3 is given with its conserved first and last residue. The D gene is left open where the match is weak. Size is stated for part of the rows, as once, few or many counts, or as a class when the clone is expanded.

TRBD2 TRBJ2-7 NA TRBV28 CATQPPIGASGSRYEQYF TGTGCCACGCAGCCCCCCATTGGGGCTAGCGGGAGTAGGTACGAGCAGTACTTC
TRBD1 TRBJ1-1 NA TRBV19 CASSVRQGRSSSTEAFF TGTGCCAGTAGTGTTCGACAGGGCCGGTCCTCGAGTACTGAAGCTTTCTTT
TRBD2 TRBJ2-3 NA TRBV19 CASSIGTSGTIDTQYF TGTGCCAGTAGTATAGGGACTAGCGGGACGATAGATACGCAGTATTTT
NA TRBJ2-3 NA TRBV25-1 CASSERSSRGSGTQYF TGTGCCAGCAGTGAAAGGTCCTCTAGAGGGAGCGGTACGCAGTATTTT
NA TRBJ2-1 once TRBV2 CATRPGRASYNEQFF TGTGCCACCCGCCCTGGGCGCGCCTCCTACAATGAGCAGTTCTTC
NA TRBJ1-1 once TRBV28 CASSWPAGGNTEAFF TGTGCCAGCAGCTGGCCCGCGGGGGGGAACACTGAAGCTTTCTTT
NA TRBJ2-2 once TRBV5-1 CASSPPGGAGVGELFF TGCGCCAGCAGCCCCCCCGGAGGGGCGGGCGTTGGGGAGCTGTTTTTT
NA TRBJ2-2 NA TRBV10-3 CAISDRPEKEELFF TGTGCCATCAGTGACAGGCCAGAAAAGGAGGAGCTGTTTTTT
TRBD2 TRBJ2-7 NA TRBV27 CASSPRGVAGKPYEQYF TGTGCCAGCAGTCCCCGTGGGGTAGCGGGAAAACCCTACGAGCAGTACTTC
NA TRBJ1-5 NA TRBV5-6 CASSLGRQPQHF TGTGCCAGCAGCTTGGGGCGGCAGCCCCAGCATTTT
TRBD1 TRBJ1-2 NA TRBV11-2 CASSLPRDRDAYGYTF TGTGCCAGCAGCTTACCAAGGGACAGGGACGCCTATGGCTACACCTTC
NA TRBJ1-5 NA TRBV7-9 CASSLMGGPNQPQHF TGTGCCAGCAGCTTAATGGGGGGGCCCAATCAGCCCCAGCATTTT
NA TRBJ1-4 NA TRBV6-6 CASRRGGNEKLFF TGTGCCAGCAGGCGCGGGGGCAATGAAAAACTGTTTTTT
TRBD1 TRBJ1-2 NA TRBV5-4 CASMRGTGGLQDYGYTF TGTGCCAGCATGCGCGGGACAGGGGGTCTCCAAGACTATGGCTACACCTTC
NA TRBJ2-5 once TRBV5-1 CASSRGSPGETQYF TGCGCCAGCAGCCGAGGTTCGCCCGGTGAGACCCAGTACTTC
NA TRBJ2-1 NA TRBV5-1 CASSDKTRLTYEQFF TGCGCCAGCAGCGATAAGACTAGGCTCACGTATGAGCAGTTCTTC
NA TRBJ2-3 NA TRBV11-3 CASSSGPDTQYF TGTGCCAGCAGCTCGGGTCCAGATACGCAGTATTTT